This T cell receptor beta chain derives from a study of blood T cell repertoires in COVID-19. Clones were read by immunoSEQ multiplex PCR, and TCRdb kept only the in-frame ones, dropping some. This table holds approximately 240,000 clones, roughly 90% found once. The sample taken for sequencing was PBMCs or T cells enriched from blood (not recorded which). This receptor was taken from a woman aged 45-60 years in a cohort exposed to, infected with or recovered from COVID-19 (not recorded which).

CDR3 DNA sequence: TGTGCCAGCGCGGACAGGGGAATTGAAGGAAACACCATATATTTT. Its translation: CASADRGIEGNTIYF. V and J are TRBV9 and TRBJ1-3, with 9 positions matching TRBD1. CDR3 length equals 15 residues. Germline V gives CDR1 SGDLS, CDR2 YYNGEE. J gave up 4 bases and V 7 bases, and 9 bases lay outside the gene matches.